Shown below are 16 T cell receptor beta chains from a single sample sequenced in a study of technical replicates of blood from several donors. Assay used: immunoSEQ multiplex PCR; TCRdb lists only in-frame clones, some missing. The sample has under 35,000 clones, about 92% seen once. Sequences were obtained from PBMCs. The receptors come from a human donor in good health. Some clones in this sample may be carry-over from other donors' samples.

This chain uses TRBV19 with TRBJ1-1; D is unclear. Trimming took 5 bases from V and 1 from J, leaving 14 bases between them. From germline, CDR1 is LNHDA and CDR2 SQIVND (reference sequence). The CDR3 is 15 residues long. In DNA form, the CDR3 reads TGTGCCAGTAGTCCACCCCGGCGGTCGAACACTGAAGCTTTCTTT. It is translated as CASSPPRRSNTEAFF.

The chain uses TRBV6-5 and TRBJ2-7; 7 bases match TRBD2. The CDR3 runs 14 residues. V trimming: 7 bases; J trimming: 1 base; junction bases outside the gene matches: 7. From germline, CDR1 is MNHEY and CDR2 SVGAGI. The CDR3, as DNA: TGTGCCAGCAAAACGCGGCGGGAGTCCTACGAGCAGTACTTC. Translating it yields CASKTRRESYEQYF.

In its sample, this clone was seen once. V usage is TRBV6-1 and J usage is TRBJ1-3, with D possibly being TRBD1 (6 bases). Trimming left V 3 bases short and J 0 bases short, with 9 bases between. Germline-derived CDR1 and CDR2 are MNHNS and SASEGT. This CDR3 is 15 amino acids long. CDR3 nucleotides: TGTGCCAGCAGTGACGGCAGGGGCTCTGGAAACACCATATATTTT. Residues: CASSDGRGSGNTIYF.

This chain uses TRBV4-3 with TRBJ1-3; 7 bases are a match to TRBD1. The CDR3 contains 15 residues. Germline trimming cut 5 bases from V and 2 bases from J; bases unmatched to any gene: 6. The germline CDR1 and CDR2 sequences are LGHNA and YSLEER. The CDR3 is CASSRRGLAGNTIYF. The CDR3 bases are TGCGCCAGCAGCAGGAGGGGGCTTGCTGGAAACACCATATATTTT.

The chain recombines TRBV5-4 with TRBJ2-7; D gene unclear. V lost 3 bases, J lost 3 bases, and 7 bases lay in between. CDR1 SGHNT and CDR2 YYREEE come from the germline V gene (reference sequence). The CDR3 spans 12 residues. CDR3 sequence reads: CASSSSNYEQYF. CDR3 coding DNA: TGTGCCAGCAGCTCTAGTAACTACGAGCAGTACTTC.

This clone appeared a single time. CDR3 amino acids: CASSQVGTATNGEQFF. The CDR3, as DNA: TGTGCCAGCAGCCAAGTCGGCACAGCAACGAATGGTGAGCAGTTCTTC. V gene TRBV14 combines with J gene TRBJ2-1; D is ambiguous. V was cut by 1 base and J by 9 bases, with 19 bases left in between. The CDR3 extends over 16 amino acids. Germline lookup yields CDR1 SGHDN and CDR2 FVKESK.

CDR3 coding DNA: TGTGCCAGCATGTGGTGGGGGCAAGGCACTGAAGCTTTCTTT. Amino acid sequence: CASMWWGQGTEAFF. This chain uses TRBV2 with TRBJ1-1, with D possibly matching TRBD1 (6 bases). V was clipped by 7 bases and J by 4 bases, with 16 bases between them. Germline V CDR1 and CDR2: SNHLY, FYNNEI. The length of the CDR3 is 14 residues.

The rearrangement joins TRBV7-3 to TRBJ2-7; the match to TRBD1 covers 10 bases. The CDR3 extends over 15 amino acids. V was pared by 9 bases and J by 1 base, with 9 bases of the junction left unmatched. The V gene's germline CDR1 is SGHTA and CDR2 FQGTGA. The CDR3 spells CASDLDRGRSYEQYF. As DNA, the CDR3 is TGTGCCAGTGACCTGGACAGGGGGAGATCCTACGAGCAGTACTTC.

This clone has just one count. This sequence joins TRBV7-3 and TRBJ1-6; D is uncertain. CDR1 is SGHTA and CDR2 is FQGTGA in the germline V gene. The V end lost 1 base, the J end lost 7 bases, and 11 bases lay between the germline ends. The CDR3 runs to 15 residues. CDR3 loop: CASSLIGQPNSPLHF. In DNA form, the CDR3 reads TGTGCCAGCAGCTTAATTGGGCAGCCGAATTCACCCCTCCACTTT.

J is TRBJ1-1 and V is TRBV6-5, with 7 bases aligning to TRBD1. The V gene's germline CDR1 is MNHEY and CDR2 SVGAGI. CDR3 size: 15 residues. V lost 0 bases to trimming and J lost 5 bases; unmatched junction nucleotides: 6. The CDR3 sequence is CASSYSPTGFTEAFF. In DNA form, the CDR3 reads TGTGCCAGCAGTTACTCCCCGACAGGGTTTACTGAAGCTTTCTTT.

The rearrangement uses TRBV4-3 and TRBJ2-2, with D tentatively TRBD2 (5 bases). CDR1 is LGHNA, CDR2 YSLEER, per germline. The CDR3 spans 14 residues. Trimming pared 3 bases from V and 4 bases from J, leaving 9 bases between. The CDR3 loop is CASSQGTSTGELFF. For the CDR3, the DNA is TGCGCCAGCAGCCAGGGCACTAGCACCGGGGAGCTGTTTTTT.

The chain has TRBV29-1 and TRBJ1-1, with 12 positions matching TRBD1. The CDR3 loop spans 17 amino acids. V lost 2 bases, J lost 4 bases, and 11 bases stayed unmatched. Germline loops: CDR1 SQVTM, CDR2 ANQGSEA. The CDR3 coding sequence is TGCAGCGTTGAACCCGGGACAGGGGGCGCTAGGTCCACTGAAGCTTTCTTT. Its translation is CSVEPGTGGARSTEAFF.

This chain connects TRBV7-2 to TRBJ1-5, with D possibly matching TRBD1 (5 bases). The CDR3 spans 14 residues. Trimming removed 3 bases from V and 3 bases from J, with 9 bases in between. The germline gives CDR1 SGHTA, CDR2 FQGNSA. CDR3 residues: CASSFDSYNQPQHF. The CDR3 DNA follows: TGTGCCAGCAGCTTCGACAGCTACAATCAGCCCCAGCATTTT.

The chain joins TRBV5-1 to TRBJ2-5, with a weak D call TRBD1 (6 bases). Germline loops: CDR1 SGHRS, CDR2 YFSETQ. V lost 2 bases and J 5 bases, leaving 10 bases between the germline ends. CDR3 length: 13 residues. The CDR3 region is CASSFSGEETQYF. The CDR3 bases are TGCGCCAGCAGCTTTTCAGGGGAGGAGACCCAGTACTTC.

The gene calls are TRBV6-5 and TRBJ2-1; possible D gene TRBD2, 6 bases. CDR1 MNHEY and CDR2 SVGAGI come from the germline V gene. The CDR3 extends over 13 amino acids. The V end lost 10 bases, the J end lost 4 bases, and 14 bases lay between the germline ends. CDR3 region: CATTGTSYNEQFF. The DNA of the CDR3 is TGTGCCACCACCGGGACTTCATACAATGAGCAGTTCTTC.

CDR3 nucleotides: TGTGCCAGCAGCTCGGGACTCTCTGAGCCCTTCTTC. It specifies CASSSGLSEPFF. The rearrangement links TRBV9 to TRBJ2-1; D might be TRBD2 (6 bases). The CDR3 totals 12 residues. The germline V and J ends were trimmed by 4 bases and 16 bases, with 18 bases remaining between them. Germline V gene sequence: CDR1 SGDLS, CDR2 YYNGEE.